This T cell receptor (beta chain) originates from a study of T cell clusters in autoimmune cytopenias. Study-wide results and limits: TRB repertoire shifts in secondary cytopenia and chronic lymphocytic leukemia mostly reflected lymphoma, not autoimmunity. Exclusive TRB clusters were approximately 2.9-fold more numerous in healthy donors than in active autoimmune hepatitis. Physiological T cell clusters of healthy donors were apparently absent in primary autoimmune cytopenia patients.

TRB rearrangements were amplified by touch-down multiplex PCR with mixed TRB-A/B primers. TCRdb processed the multiplex PCR reads again and assigns one entry to each CDR3 protein, with no DNA. Here the sample table reports about 6,300 distinct CDR3 sequences. TRB was amplified from approximately 250 ng of peripheral blood genomic DNA per sample. On this clonotype: Antigen: not known.

Per germline, CDR1 SGHRS and CDR2 YFSETQ. The CDR3 length is 18 residues. The sample was also linked to a second study, of T cell repertoires in aging, cancer and after chemotherapy. This second study notes: Clear clonal overlap appeared across healthy donor samples taken over several months to years.

This chain uses TRBV5-1 with TRBJ2-3; TCRdb calls TRBD2, which cannot be checked without DNA. Input material: peripheral blood. The origin of this receptor is a human donor in good health. The chain's CDR3 is CASSSGGLAGGQTDTQYF.